This TCR beta chain was sequenced in a study of cytomegalovirus exposure and HLA in healthy donors. Study-wide points: A later analysis reported that several of the most significant clusters appeared to be linked to common viral pathogens, among them Epstein-Barr virus. According to an earlier analysis, most TCR beta V segments yielded productive rearrangements about 90% or about 30% of the time.

Use of 60 Vbeta and 13 Jbeta primers characterized the PCR. Methods used by the authors: Roughly 73 million unique TCR beta chains, 9.5 million to 11 million of them shared, were counted by a later analysis. Generated by immunoSEQ multiplex PCR, the TCRdb table keeps only in-frame clones and is missing some. V, J and clone size were drawn from that table, and D and trimming were deduced from the DNA. Here the sample spans 150,000 to 200,000 clones, approximately 80% being singletons. The CDR3 sequence is 15 residues long. J gave up 12 bases and V 5 bases, and 16 bases lay outside the gene matches. Germline V gene sequence: CDR1 MNHEY, CDR2 SVGAGI. On this clone itself: As yet, its antigen is unknown.

This TCR derives from a woman between 35 and 50 years old in good health and CMV-seropositive. The rearrangement uses TRBV6-5 and TRBJ2-4, with TRBD1 matching 7 bases. Sample: PBMCs. The CDR3 DNA is TGTGCCAGCAGTCCGCTCAGGGGGATAGGACCCGGTCAGTACTTC. Encoded protein: CASSPLRGIGPGQYF.